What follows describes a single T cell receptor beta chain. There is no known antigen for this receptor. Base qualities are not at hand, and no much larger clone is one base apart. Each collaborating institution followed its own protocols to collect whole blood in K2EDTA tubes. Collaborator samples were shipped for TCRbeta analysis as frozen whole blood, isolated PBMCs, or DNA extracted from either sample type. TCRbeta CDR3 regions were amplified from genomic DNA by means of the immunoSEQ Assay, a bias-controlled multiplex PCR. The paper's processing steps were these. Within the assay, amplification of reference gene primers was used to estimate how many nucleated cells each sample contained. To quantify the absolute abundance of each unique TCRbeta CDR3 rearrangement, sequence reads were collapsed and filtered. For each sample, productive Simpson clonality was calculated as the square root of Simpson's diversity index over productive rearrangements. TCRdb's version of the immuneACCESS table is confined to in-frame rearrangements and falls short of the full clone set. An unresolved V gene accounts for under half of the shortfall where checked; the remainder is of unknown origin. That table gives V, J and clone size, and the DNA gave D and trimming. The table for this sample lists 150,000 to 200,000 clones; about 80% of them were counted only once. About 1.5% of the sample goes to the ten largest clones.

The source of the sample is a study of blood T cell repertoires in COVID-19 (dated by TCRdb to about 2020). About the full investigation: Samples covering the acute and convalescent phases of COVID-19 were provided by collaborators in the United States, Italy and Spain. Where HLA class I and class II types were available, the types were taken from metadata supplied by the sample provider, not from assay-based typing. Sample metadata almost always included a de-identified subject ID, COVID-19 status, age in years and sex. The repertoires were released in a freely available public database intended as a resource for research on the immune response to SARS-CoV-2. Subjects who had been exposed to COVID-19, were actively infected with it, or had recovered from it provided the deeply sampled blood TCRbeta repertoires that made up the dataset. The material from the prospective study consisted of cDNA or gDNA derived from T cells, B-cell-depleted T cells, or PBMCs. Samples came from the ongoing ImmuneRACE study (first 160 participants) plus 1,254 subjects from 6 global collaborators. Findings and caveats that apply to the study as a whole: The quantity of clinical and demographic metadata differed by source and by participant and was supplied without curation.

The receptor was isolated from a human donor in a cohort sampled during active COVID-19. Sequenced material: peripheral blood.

The DNA reads as follows: TGCGCCAGCAGGAATGCCGGGACTAGCGGACCCAATGAGCAGTTCTTC. It codes for CASRNAGTSGPNEQFF. The rearranged chain carries TRBV5-1 and TRBJ2-1; 11 central nucleotides agree with TRBD2. The germline V gene specifies SGHRS as CDR1 and YFSETQ as CDR2. CDR3 length: 16 amino acids, cysteine to phenylalanine. The CDR3 DNA has 48 bases and is translated from base 1. The germline V end is reduced by 5 bases and the J end by 6 bases; junction bases left unmatched: 10.